This T cell receptor (beta chain) was identified during a study of blood T cell repertoires in COVID-19. Study summary: Whether acute or convalescent, the COVID-19 samples came from the United States, Italy and Spain. PBMCs, B-cell-depleted T cells, or T cells provided the cDNA or gDNA that made up the material.

Per the original methods: Reference gene primer amplification yielded estimated nucleated cell counts. TCRdb's table, derived via immunoSEQ multiplex PCR, lists solely in-frame clones and lacks some. That table furnishes V, J and clone size, whereas the DNA furnished D and trimming. The data contain around 300,000 clones, approximately 88% of them seen just once; the ten biggest clones take up approximately 2.2%. The CDR3 spans 16 residues. The germline gives CDR1 MGHRA, CDR2 YSYEKL. The V and J ends lost 4 bases and 2 bases respectively, with 15 bases between them. The sequence came from a man aged 45-65 years with acute or convalescent COVID-19. Sequenced: peripheral blood. The V gene is TRBV4-1, the J gene TRBJ1-3, with a possible D match to TRBD1 (5 bases). CDR3 nucleotides: TGCGCCAGCAGCCCAGGTCGCTCAGGGACTGGAAACACCATATATTTT. Translation gives CASSPGRSGTGNTIYF.